This record covers a single T cell receptor (beta chain). Its cognate antigen is unknown. The data are from a study of graft-versus-host responses after intestinal transplantation. Study summary: Induction using anti-thymocyte globulin, followed by tacrolimus and steroids for two to three years, was given to all recipients. Regarding the study as a whole: GvH clones detected in recipient marrow included some appearing first in ileum or blood.

Sequencing was performed with immunoSEQ multiplex PCR; in TCRdb, only in-frame clones are kept and a portion is missing. This sample has tens of thousands of clones, with about 90% found just once. The sample was unstimulated CD8+ T cells sorted from spleen or lymph node cells, taken before intestinal transplant. The TCR was taken from a human donor who received an intestinal transplant.

CDR3 nucleotides: TGCGCCAGCAGCTTGGGGACAGGGGCAAACGAGCAGTACTTC. Protein product: CASSLGTGANEQYF. The chain employs TRBV5-1 and TRBJ2-7, with 9 positions matching TRBD1. The J segment lost 5 bases and the V segment lost 0 bases, leaving 3 bases of the junction unmatched. Germline V lookup: CDR1 SGHRS, CDR2 YFSETQ. The CDR3 runs to 14 residues.